This is a list of T cell receptor beta chains from one sample in a study of blood T cells in healthy people across ages. One entry per CDR3 protein, called by TCRdb with MiXCR from the 5' RACE reads. The table has 800,000 or so distinct CDR3 sequences, about half seen once. The sequencing sample was made of blood. The source is a man aged 80 or over in good health. Each CDR3 is given with its conserved first and last residue. D genes are given only for firm matches. Some rows have no size entry. The others give once, few or many, or a class for an expanded clone.

v_gene	j_gene	abundance	d_gene	CDR3nt	CDR3aa
TRBV29-1	TRBJ1-2	-	TRBD1	TGCAGCGTTGTGTCGGGGGGCGCCGGGACAGATAGCCGGGGTGGCTACACCTTC	CSVVSGGAGTDSRGGYTF
TRBV7-3	TRBJ2-1	-	-	TGTGCCAGCAGCCCCGGGGCAGGGGACCCGATCTACAATGAGCAGTTCTTC	CASSPGAGDPIYNEQFF
TRBV11-1	TRBJ2-7	-	-	TGTGCCAGCAGCCCCGCGGGATACAATGAGCAGTACTTC	CASSPAGYNEQYF
TRBV6-6	TRBJ1-6	-	TRBD1	TGTGCCAGCAGTCAGGACAGGGGGCTCTCACCCCTCCACTTT	CASSQDRGLSPLHF
TRBV7-2	TRBJ2-3	few	-	TGTGCCAGCAGCCGCCGATCAACTTCCGACACAGATACGCAGTATTTT	CASSRRSTSDTDTQYF
TRBV7-7	TRBJ2-1	-	-	TGTGCCAGCAGCGTTCGTAGCGGAGCCCGCAATGAGCAGTTCTTC	CASSVRSGARNEQFF
TRBV7-2	TRBJ2-5	-	TRBD1	TGTGCCAGCAGCTTCCTACAGGGGGCTTGGCAAGAGACCCAGTACTTC	CASSFLQGAWQETQYF
TRBV20-1	TRBJ2-4	-	TRBD2	TGCAGTGCTAGAGCCTCCTTGATAGCGGGCCCCTTCTACAATGAGCGGTACTTC	CSARASLIAGPFYNERYF
TRBV27	TRBJ2-1	-	TRBD2	TGTGCCAGCAGTCCCCTAGGCGATAGCGGGGGAACCTACAATGAGCAGTTCTTC	CASSPLGDSGGTYNEQFF
TRBV7-9	TRBJ1-2	-	TRBD1	TGTGCCAGCAGCATTTACTCGGGACAGGGGGCCTATGGCTACACCTTC	CASSIYSGQGAYGYTF
TRBV30	TRBJ2-2	-	-	TGTGCCTGGAGTGTACGATACACCGGGGAGCTGTTTTTT	CAWSVRYTGELFF
TRBV7-5	TRBJ2-1	few	-	-	CISVPEARAGFDEQFF
TRBV3-1	TRBJ1-1	-	-	TGTGCCAGCAGCCTGCGATCCTACACTGAAGCTTTCTTT	CASSLRSYTEAFF
TRBV29-1	TRBJ2-7	few	-	TGCAGCGTTGTATCGGGCCACGAGCAGTACTTC	CSVVSGHEQYF
TRBV20-1	TRBJ2-3	few	-	TGCAGTGCTAGAGATATCGGGGCCATGGGGACGCAGTATTTT	CSARDIGAMGTQYF
TRBV10-2	TRBJ2-7	-	TRBD2	TGCGCCAGCCTAGCGGATGGGTCCTACGAGCAGTACTTC	CASLADGSYEQYF
TRBV6-1	TRBJ2-1	few	-	TGTGCCAGCACCGGGGTGGGAGCCTACAATGAGCAGTTCTTC	CASTGVGAYNEQFF
TRBV10-3	TRBJ1-2	-	-	TGTGCCATCAGTCCCAAGGTAGACTATGGCTACACCTTC	CAISPKVDYGYTF
TRBV6-1	TRBJ1-6	few	-	TGTGCCAGCAGACCACCCCTCCACTTT	CASRPPLHF
TRBV6-1	TRBJ2-5	-	-	TGTGCCAGCAGGATAGGGTACCAAGAGACCCAGTACTTC	CASRIGYQETQYF
TRBV12-3/TRBV12-4	TRBJ2-7	few	TRBD1	TGTGCCAGCATTGGGACAGGGGGCGACGAGCAGTACTTC	CASIGTGGDEQYF
TRBV12-3/TRBV12-4	TRBJ2-3	-	TRBD2	TGTGCCAGCACCCCACCCCGGACTAGCGGGAACCCGGCGCAGTATTTT	CASTPPRTSGNPAQYF
TRBV20-1	TRBJ2-3	-	-	TGCGGTGCTAGTGGGGGGAGTCGGACAGATACGCAGTATTTT	CGASGGSRTDTQYF
TRBV5-1	TRBJ2-3	-	TRBD2	TGCGCCAGCAGCTCGGGGGTAGCGGGAGGCGTCACAGATACGCAGTATTTT	CASSSGVAGGVTDTQYF
TRBV15	TRBJ2-1	-	-	TGTGCCACCAGCGGGGGACACTCGGAGCAGTTCTTC	CATSGGHSEQFF
TRBV25-1	TRBJ2-5	-	TRBD1	TGTGCCAGCAGTGAATCGAGAGCGGACAGGGGCGATGACCTATGGACCCAGTACTTC	CASSESRADRGDDLWTQYF
TRBV20-1	TRBJ2-1	few	TRBD2	TGCAGTGCTAGCCCTAGCGGGAGTGTCAATGAGCAGTTCTTC	CSASPSGSVNEQFF
TRBV7-9	TRBJ2-1	-	-	TGTGCCAGCAGCGTAGTAGGGGGGGCTGAGCAGTTCTTC	CASSVVGGAEQFF
TRBV5-6	TRBJ2-5	-	TRBD2	TGTGCCAGCAGCGAAGGACTAGGGTTGACCCAGTACTTC	CASSEGLGLTQYF
TRBV18	TRBJ1-2	few	TRBD1	TGTGCCAGCTCACCGACAACAGGGGGCTCTTACTATGGCTACACCTTC	CASSPTTGGSYYGYTF
TRBV11-3	TRBJ2-5	many	-	TGTGCCAGCAGCGGAAAAGGTCGGGTTGCCGAAGAGACCCAGTACTTC	CASSGKGRVAEETQYF
TRBV12-3/TRBV12-4	TRBJ2-2	-	TRBD1	TGTGCCATTAAGTGGGGACAGAGTGACACCGGGGAGCTGTTTTTT	CAIKWGQSDTGELFF
TRBV10-3	TRBJ2-7	-	-	TGTGCCATCAGTGAGTCGAATCAATACGATGAGCAGTACTTC	CAISESNQYDEQYF
TRBV6-5	TRBJ2-7	-	TRBD2	TGTGCCAGCAGTTCCTCAAGGGGACTAGCGGGGGTACCGAACAATGAGCAGTACTTC	CASSSSRGLAGVPNNEQYF
TRBV5-1	TRBJ2-7	-	-	TGCGCCAGCAGCTTGGCGGGACGGAATTCCAATGAGCAGTACTTC	CASSLAGRNSNEQYF
TRBV2	TRBJ2-1	few	-	TGTGCCAGTGGGCCCTTAGCAGTACAGAATGAGCAGTTCTTC	CASGPLAVQNEQFF
TRBV10-3	TRBJ2-5	once	-	TGTGCCATCAAGTCTGGGGAGGGGGGAGAGACCCAGTACTTC	CAIKSGEGGETQYF
TRBV7-2	TRBJ2-2	-	TRBD1	TGTGCCAGCAGCTGGGACAGGGTGGACACCGGGGAGCTGTTTTTT	CASSWDRVDTGELFF
TRBV5-1	TRBJ2-5	-	-	TGCGCCAGCAGCTTGGAAGCAGGATCGGAGACCCAGTACTTC	CASSLEAGSETQYF
TRBV28	TRBJ2-1	-	TRBD2	TGTGCCAGCAGTCCGACTAGCGGGTTCTACAATGAGCAGTTCTTC	CASSPTSGFYNEQFF
TRBV7-2	TRBJ1-2	-	-	TGTGCCAGCAGCACCTCTACTCATGGCTACACCTTC	CASSTSTHGYTF
TRBV6-6	TRBJ2-5	few	-	TGTGCCAGCAGCCTGAACCGGGACTCCGTAAACAATGAGCAGTACTTC	CASSLNRDSVNNEQYF
TRBV7-2	TRBJ1-2	many	TRBD1	TGTGCCAGCAGCCCCGTGAGGGGGCAGGGCGGCTACACCTTC	CASSPVRGQGGYTF
TRBV20-1	TRBJ1-5	-	-	TGCAGTGCCCTCCGGGGGGACAATCAGCCCCAGCATTTT	CSALRGDNQPQHF
TRBV19	TRBJ2-7	-	-	TGTGCCAGTAGTCCCTGGTTCGTGACGAGCTCCTACGAGCGGTACTTC	CASSPWFVTSSYERYF
TRBV24-1	TRBJ2-7	few	-	TGTGCCACCAGTTCAACGGGACGAACCTACGAGCAGTACTTC	CATSSTGRTYEQYF
TRBV20-1	TRBJ2-1	-	-	TGCAGTGCCAGTACCGTAAGCTCCTACGATGAGCAGTTCTTC	CSASTVSSYDEQFF
TRBV11-3	TRBJ2-1	few	-	TGTGCCAGCAGCTTAGATCGAGTATCTGAGCAGTTCTTC	CASSLDRVSEQFF
TRBV10-3	TRBJ1-6	-	TRBD1	TGTGCCATCATCCACAGGGGGCGCAAGCGGCCTTCACCCCTCCACTTT	CAIIHRGRKRPSPLHF
TRBV12-3/TRBV12-4	TRBJ2-1	few	-	TGTGCCAGCACGGCCACTTCCTACAATGAGCAGTTCTTC	CASTATSYNEQFF
TRBV24-1	TRBJ2-5	many	TRBD2	TGTGCCACCAGTGATTTCCGCGGGGGTCCAGAGACCCAGTACTTC	CATSDFRGGPETQYF
TRBV30	TRBJ1-4	-	TRBD1	TGTGCCTGGAGTGTGGCGGGACAGCGGAATGAAAAACTGTTTTTT	CAWSVAGQRNEKLFF
TRBV28	TRBJ2-7	-	TRBD1	TGTGCCAGCAGTTCCCTGGGGGACAGGGGGCTCGACGAGCAGTACTTC	CASSSLGDRGLDEQYF
TRBV3-1	TRBJ2-1	-	TRBD2	TGTGCCAGCAGCCAAGATCAGCGGGGGGGCAATGAGCAGTTCTTC	CASSQDQRGGNEQFF
TRBV19	TRBJ2-6	once	-	TGTGCCAGTAGTAACATAGGGACGGTCTCTGGGGCCAACGTCCTGACTTTC	CASSNIGTVSGANVLTF
TRBV5-1	TRBJ1-2	few	-	TGCGCCAGCAGCTTGGAGGCAGAGAATAACTATGGCTACACCTTC	CASSLEAENNYGYTF
TRBV11-3	TRBJ2-3	-	-	TGTGCCAGCAGCCAACGGGGGGCTGAATCAACAGATACGCAGTATTTT	CASSQRGAESTDTQYF